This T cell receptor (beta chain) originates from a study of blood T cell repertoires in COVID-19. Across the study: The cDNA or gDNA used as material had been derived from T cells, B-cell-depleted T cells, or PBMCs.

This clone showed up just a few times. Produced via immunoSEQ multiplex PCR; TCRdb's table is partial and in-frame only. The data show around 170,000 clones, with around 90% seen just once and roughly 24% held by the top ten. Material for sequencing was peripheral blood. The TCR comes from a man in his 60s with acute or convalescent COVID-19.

CDR3 amino acids: CASSYLAGEETQYF. CDR3 sequence (DNA): TGTGCCAGCAGCTACTTAGCGGGAGAGGAGACCCAGTACTTC. The V gene is TRBV7-8, the J gene TRBJ2-5; TRBD2 matches at 9 bases. The CDR3 runs 14 residues. CDR1 is SGHVS and CDR2 is FQNEAQ in the germline V gene. J was trimmed by 5 bases and V by 4 bases; bases with no gene match: 5. Based on the CDR3 plus reference TRBV7-8 and TRBJ2-5, the full variable domain is GAGVSQSPRYKVAKRGQDVALRCDPISGHVSLFWYQQALGQGPEFLTYFQNEAQLDKSGLPSDRFFAERPEGSVSTLKIQRTQQEDSAVYLCASSYLAGEETQYFGPGTRLLVL.